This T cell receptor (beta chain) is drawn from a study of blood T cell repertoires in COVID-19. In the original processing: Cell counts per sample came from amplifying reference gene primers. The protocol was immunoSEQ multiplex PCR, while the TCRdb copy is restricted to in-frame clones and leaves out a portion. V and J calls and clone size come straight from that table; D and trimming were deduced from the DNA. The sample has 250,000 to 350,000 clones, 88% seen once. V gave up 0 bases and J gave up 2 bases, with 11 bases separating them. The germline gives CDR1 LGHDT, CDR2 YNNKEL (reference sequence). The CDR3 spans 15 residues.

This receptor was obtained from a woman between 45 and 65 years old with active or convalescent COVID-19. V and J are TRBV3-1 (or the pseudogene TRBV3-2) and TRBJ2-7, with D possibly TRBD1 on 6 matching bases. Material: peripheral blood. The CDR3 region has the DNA TGTGCCAGCAGCCAAGAATTGGCAGGGGCCTACGAGCAGTACTTC. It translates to CASSQELAGAYEQYF.